One and the same sample provided the 24 T cell receptor beta chains below, sequenced in a study of cytomegalovirus exposure and HLA in healthy donors. In the PCR, 60 Vbeta and 13 Jbeta primers were used. Here immunoSEQ multiplex PCR was the method, and the copy in TCRdb shows in-frame clones only, minus some. This listing includes 35,000 to 50,000 clones. Specimen: PBMCs. The receptors shown here come from a woman between 25 and 40 years old in good health and CMV-seropositive.

J is TRBJ2-7 and V is TRBV4-1; D possibly corresponds to TRBD1 (7 bases). Germline-derived CDR1 and CDR2 are MGHRA and YSYEKL. V lost 4 bases and J lost 3, with 19 bases in between. The CDR3 extends over 16 amino acids. CDR3 sequence (DNA): TGCGCCAGCAGCCCCTCCGACAGGGACTCTTTCTACGAGCAGTACTTC. Encoded protein: CASSPSDRDSFYEQYF.

This rearrangement joins TRBV2 to TRBJ1-1; no definite D call. The CDR3 sequence is 11 residues long. V lost 6 bases and J 3 bases, leaving 5 bases between the germline ends. Per germline, CDR1 SNHLY and CDR2 FYNNEI. CDR3 residues: CASSYDTEAFF. CDR3 in DNA: TGTGCCAGCAGCTATGACACTGAAGCTTTCTTT. The full variable domain, completed using reference TRBV2 and TRBJ1-1, is EPEVTQTPSHQVTQMGQEVILRCVPISNHLYFYWYRQILGQKVEFLVSFYNNEISEKSEIFDDQFSVERPDGSNFTLKIRSTKLEDSAMYFCASSYDTEAFFGQGTRLTVV.

The rearrangement links TRBV5-1 to TRBJ2-1; weak D call: TRBD1 (5 bases). Germline-derived CDR1 and CDR2 are SGHRS and YFSETQ. The CDR3 is 13 amino acids. Trimming stripped 5 bases from V and 6 bases from J, with 12 bases between. CDR3 loop: CASSSQGANEQFF. CDR3 in DNA: TGCGCCAGCAGTTCCCAGGGTGCCAATGAGCAGTTCTTC. Based on the CDR3 plus reference TRBV5-1 and TRBJ2-1, the full variable domain is KAGVTQTPRYLIKTRGQQVTLSCSPISGHRSVSWYQQTPGQGLQFLFEYFSETQRNKGNFPGRFSGRQFSNSRSEMNVSTLELGDSALYLCASSSQGANEQFFGPGTRLTVL.

V gene TRBV7-9 combines with J gene TRBJ1-1; 7 nucleotides line up with TRBD1. The CDR3 consists of 16 residues. V lost 8 bases and J lost 0; bases outside the gene matches: 12. In germline, CDR1 is SEHNR, CDR2 FQNEAQ (reference sequence). CDR3 sequence (DNA): TGTGCCAGCGGAACAAGACAGGGAGGTCTGAACACTGAAGCTTTCTTT. Its protein is CASGTRQGGLNTEAFF.

The chain is built from TRBV25-1 and TRBJ1-5; D might be TRBD1 (6 bases). Germline lookup yields CDR1 MGHDK and CDR2 SYGVNS. The CDR3 covers 13 residues. Trimming cost V 6 bases and J 2 bases, with 8 bases left between them. The CDR3 is CASRGQGNQPQHF. The DNA for the CDR3 is TGTGCCAGCAGGGGACAAGGCAATCAGCCCCAGCATTTT.

The chain carries TRBV30 and TRBJ2-1, with TRBD2 identical over 12 bases. V dropped 0 bases and J dropped 4; count of bases not matched to a gene: 4. Germline assignment: CDR1 GTSNPN and CDR2 SVGIG (reference sequence). The CDR3 is made up of 16 amino acids. CDR3 region: CAWSVRGLAGYNEQFF. CDR3 DNA: TGTGCCTGGAGTGTACGGGGACTAGCGGGTTACAATGAGCAGTTCTTC.

The V and J genes are TRBV28 and TRBJ1-5; D may be TRBD1 (5 bases). The germline V gene encodes CDR1 MDHEN and CDR2 SYDVKM. CDR3 length: 14 amino acids. The V and J ends lost 3 bases and 4 bases respectively, with 10 bases between them. For the CDR3, the DNA is TGTGCCAGCAGTTTCGGGGGGACTAATCAGCCCCAGCATTTT. Residues: CASSFGGTNQPQHF.

The chain carries TRBV27 and TRBJ1-2; D not certain. The V end was cut by 1 base, the J end by 10 bases, with 22 bases between. The CDR3 covers 16 residues. The V gene's germline CDR1 is MNHEY and CDR2 SMNVEV (reference sequence). The CDR3: CASSLLGSKTGSDYTF. The DNA of the CDR3 is TGTGCCAGCAGTTTATTGGGTTCGAAGACGGGGTCAGACTACACCTTC.

V and J are TRBV27 and TRBJ2-4; D may be TRBD2 (6 bases). CDR3 size: 16 residues. The V gene lost 6 bases and the J gene lost 6 bases, with 21 bases spanning the gap. The germline gives CDR1 MNHEY, CDR2 SMNVEV (reference sequence). The CDR3 DNA reads as TGTGCCAGCAGCCCCGGGACTCCGAGGGGAGGAAACATTCAGTACTTC. The encoded protein is CASSPGTPRGGNIQYF.

J is TRBJ2-7 and V is TRBV6-1; D is perhaps TRBD1 (5 bases). V was cut by 6 bases and J by 3 bases, with 9 bases left in between. CDR1 is MNHNS, CDR2 SASEGT, per germline. The CDR3 is made up of 12 amino acids. CDR3: CASRTVVYEQYF. The CDR3 DNA reads TGTGCCAGCAGGACAGTAGTCTACGAGCAGTACTTC.

This rearrangement joins TRBV10-3 to TRBJ2-2, with 10 bases matching TRBD2. The CDR3 totals 14 residues. The V gene's germline CDR1 is ENHRY and CDR2 SYGVKD. V was clipped by 6 bases and J by 3 bases; unmatched bases: 1. CDR3 sequence reads: CAIRSGGDTGELFF. The CDR3, as DNA: TGTGCCATCAGAAGCGGGGGGGACACCGGGGAGCTGTTTTTT.

Here the CDR3 DNA reads TGTGCCAGCAGCCCGGACAGGGGAGGTTACGAGCAGTACTTC. This gives the protein CASSPDRGGYEQYF. This sequence joins TRBV11-3 and TRBJ2-7, with TRBD1 matching 9 bases. V lost 5 bases to trimming and J lost 4 bases; unmatched junction nucleotides: 6. The CDR3 totals 14 residues. CDR1 and CDR2 (germline): SGHNT, YENEEA.

This rearrangement joins TRBV5-1 to TRBJ2-7; D may be TRBD1 (6 bases). Germline V gene lookup returns CDR1 SGHRS and CDR2 YFSETQ. V was cut by 2 bases and J by 4 bases, with 25 bases left in between. The CDR3 is 18 amino acids. The DNA of the CDR3 is TGCGCCAGCAGCTTTACGGTAGATCGCAGGGGCCTACATTACGAGCAGTACTTC. Translated: CASSFTVDRRGLHYEQYF.

This chain connects TRBV12-5 to TRBJ2-5; no firm D call. This CDR3 is 13 amino acids long. Germline V gene sequence: CDR1 LGHNT, CDR2 FRNRAP. V lost 2 bases to trimming and J lost 5 bases, with 9 bases between them. CDR3 DNA sequence: TGTGCTAGTGGTTTGTCCGGTGAGGAGACCCAGTACTTC. Protein product: CASGLSGEETQYF.

Here the CDR3 reads CASSLGGTYEQYF. The CDR3 bases are TGTGCCAGCAGCTTAGGCGGTACCTACGAGCAGTACTTC. The rearrangement links TRBV5-6 to TRBJ2-7; D is unclear. CDR3 length equals 13 residues. Germline V CDR1 and CDR2: SGHDT, YYEEEE. Trimming shortened V by 2 bases and J by 2 bases, and 8 bases separated the two germline ends.

The chain recombines TRBV7-8 with TRBJ1-2; TRBD1 matches at 8 bases. The CDR3 is 15 amino acids. Looked up from germline, CDR1 is SGHVS and CDR2 is FQNEAQ. After removal of 4 bases from V and 6 bases from J, the junction contained 10 bases not matched to a gene. CDR3 DNA: TGTGCCAGCAGCTCCCGAAGGACAGGGTTGGATGGCTACACCTTC. This gives the protein CASSSRRTGLDGYTF.

This chain links TRBV18 with TRBJ2-5; 7 nucleotides line up with TRBD2. The germline V gene encodes CDR1 KGHSH and CDR2 LQKENI. The CDR3 is 15 residues long. Trimming removed 0 bases from V and 2 bases from J; junction bases left unmatched: 3. CDR3 nucleotides: TGTGCCAGCTCACCACCGTCGCGGGGGCAAGAGACCCAGTACTTC. It encodes CASSPPSRGQETQYF. Drawing the rest from reference TRBV18 and TRBJ2-5, the complete variable domain is NAGVMQNPRHLVRRRGQEARLRCSPMKGHSHVYWYRQLPEEGLKFMVYLQKENIIDESGMPKERFSAEFPKEGPSILRIQQVVRGDSAAYFCASSPPSRGQETQYFGPGTRLLVL.

The chain is built from TRBV4-2 and TRBJ2-1, with a tentative D call TRBD1 (6 bases). V was pared by 5 bases and J by 0 bases, with 11 bases between. The CDR3 runs to 15 residues. Germline assignment: CDR1 LGHNA and CDR2 YNFKEQ. CDR3 nucleotides: TGTGCCAGCAGCGAGGGGGAGAGCTCCTACAATGAGCAGTTCTTC. Its protein product is CASSEGESSYNEQFF.

CDR3 region: CASSPNYGYTF. In DNA, the CDR3 is TGTGCCAGCAGTCCAAACTATGGCTACACCTTC. The rearrangement joins TRBV2 to TRBJ1-2, with D unresolved. This CDR3 spans 11 amino acids. Per germline, CDR1 SNHLY and CDR2 FYNNEI. V gave up 5 bases and J gave up 2 bases, with 3 bases separating them.

The chain combines TRBV5-1 with TRBJ2-5; 10 bases are shared with TRBD1. Germline CDR1 reads SGHRS; CDR2 reads YFSETQ. The CDR3 contains 15 residues. V was clipped by 0 bases and J by 3 bases; unmatched bases: 2. The CDR3 region is CASSLAGTGEETQYF. The CDR3, as DNA: TGCGCCAGCAGCTTGGCGGGGACAGGGGAAGAGACCCAGTACTTC.

The chain has TRBV10-2 and TRBJ2-4, with 10 bases fitting TRBD2. Looked up from germline, CDR1 is WSHSY and CDR2 is SAAADI. The ends lost 3 bases at V and 0 bases at J; junction bases unmatched: 8. The CDR3 consists of 18 residues. The CDR3 sequence: CASSEVTSGNIAKNIQYF. CDR3 coding DNA: TGCGCCAGCAGTGAAGTAACTAGCGGGAACATAGCCAAAAACATTCAGTACTTC.

The gene calls are TRBV29-1 and TRBJ1-2; D remains ambiguous. Germline CDR1 and CDR2: SQVTM and ANQGSEA. The length of the CDR3 is 10 residues. V lost 5 bases and J lost 4, with 5 bases in between. Here the CDR3 DNA reads TGCAGCGTTTACTTCTATGGCTACACCTTC. Its protein is CSVYFYGYTF.

The genes are TRBV30 and TRBJ1-4; D remains unclear. CDR3 length equals 15 residues. The ends were cut back, 0 bases at V and 8 bases at J, with 16 bases in the middle. Germline V CDR1 and CDR2: GTSNPN, SVGIG (reference sequence). CDR3 sequence (DNA): TGTGCCTGGAGTGTACCGGCCGGGTCGGGGGAAAAACTGTTTTTT. This translates into CAWSVPAGSGEKLFF.

The genes are TRBV28 and TRBJ1-1; D perhaps matches TRBD1 (5 bases). V was pared by 7 bases and J by 0 bases, with 15 bases between. This CDR3 is 15 amino acids long. Germline CDR1 MDHEN, CDR2 SYDVKM. CDR3 DNA sequence: TGTGCCAGCATCAATCTAAGGGGCCTGAACACTGAAGCTTTCTTT. It encodes CASINLRGLNTEAFF.